These 17 T cell receptor beta chains originate from one sample sequenced in a study of blood T cell repertoires in COVID-19. Clones were sequenced by immunoSEQ multiplex PCR, and TCRdb holds only the in-frame ones, with some missing. The table includes about 39,000 clones, 70% to 80% detected once. The sequencing input was peripheral blood. The receptors stem from a man between 65 and 85 years old with acute or convalescent COVID-19.

CDR3 DNA sequence: TGTGCCAGTAGTCTGCACGACACCCCGAAAAACATTCAGTACTTC. Translation gives CASSLHDTPKNIQYF. J is TRBJ2-4 and V is TRBV19; D is uncertain. The CDR3 has 15 residues. V was cut by 5 bases and J by 4 bases, with 15 bases left in between. In germline, CDR1 is LNHDA, CDR2 SQIVND (reference sequence). The variable domain in full, completed from reference TRBV19 and TRBJ2-4, reads DGGITQSPKYLFRKEGQNVTLSCEQNLNHDAMYWYRQDPGQGLRLIYYSQIVNDFQKGDIAEGYSVSREKKESFPLTVTSAQKNPTAFYLCASSLHDTPKNIQYFGAGTRLSVL.

On this clone itself: The sample contains more than one DNA sequence encoding this CDR3. The chain combines TRBV11-2 with TRBJ2-7; 8 bases agree with TRBD1. V lost 1 base to trimming and J lost 2 bases; unmatched junction nucleotides: 4. The CDR3 has 15 amino acids. The V gene's germline CDR1 is SGHAT and CDR2 FQNNGV. The DNA for the CDR3 is TGTGCCAGCAGCTTAGGACAGGGGAGCCCCTACGAGCAGTACTTC. This sequence encodes CASSLGQGSPYEQYF.

V and J are TRBV6-4 and TRBJ2-3; D perhaps matches TRBD2 (6 bases). The CDR3 consists of 16 residues. Germline CDR1 MRHNA, CDR2 SNTAGT. The V gene lost 0 bases and the J gene lost 2 bases, with 12 bases spanning the gap. CDR3 DNA sequence: TGTGCCAGCAGTGACTCGAACGGGGGTTACACAGATACGCAGTATTTT. Amino acid sequence: CASSDSNGGYTDTQYF.

This clone was detected only a few times. This chain connects TRBV10-3 to TRBJ2-7; D is unclear. The CDR3 has 16 residues. The V end was cut by 0 bases, the J end by 0 bases, with 12 bases between. CDR1 is ENHRY, CDR2 SYGVKD, per germline. The CDR3 spells CAISESMAAFSYEQYF. The CDR3 coding sequence is TGTGCCATCAGTGAGTCGATGGCAGCGTTCTCCTACGAGCAGTACTTC.

The chain uses TRBV18 and TRBJ2-3; D unclear. Germline lookup yields CDR1 KGHSH and CDR2 LQKENI. V was cut by 2 bases and J by 2 bases, with 17 bases left in between. The CDR3 contains 17 residues. The CDR3 coding sequence is TGTGCCAGCTCACCAAATGCAGGTATTTCGGCCACAGATACGCAGTATTTT. This gives the protein CASSPNAGISATDTQYF.

The chain joins TRBV29-1 to TRBJ2-1; TRBD2 agrees at 7 bases. This CDR3 has 17 residues. Per the germline V gene, CDR1 is SQVTM and CDR2 is ANQGSEA. The trim removed 1 base at V and 0 bases at J, leaving 9 bases unmatched. CDR3 nucleotides: TGCAGCGTTGAAGGCGCTATGGGAGGGAGCTCCTACAATGAGCAGTTCTTC. This translates into CSVEGAMGGSSYNEQFF.

This chain links TRBV3-1 (or the pseudogene TRBV3-2) with TRBJ1-3; D is undetermined. Germline-derived CDR1 and CDR2 are LGHDT and YNNKEL (reference sequence). There are 14 residues in the CDR3. V was pared by 3 bases and J by 0 bases, with 6 bases between. In nucleotides, the CDR3 is TGTGCCAGCAGCCAGGGGAGCTCTGGAAACACCATATATTTT. This sequence encodes CASSQGSSGNTIYF.

The chain carries TRBV6-2 or TRBV6-3 and TRBJ2-1; a weak D match, TRBD2 (5 bases). The V end lost 4 bases, the J end lost 12 bases, and 22 bases lay between the germline ends. CDR3 length equals 15 residues. Germline V gives CDR1 MNHEY, CDR2 SVGEGT. CDR3 amino acids: CASSSQPAAGLGQFF. CDR3 bases: TGTGCCAGCAGTTCCCAGCCAGCGGCCGGGTTAGGGCAGTTCTTC.

The chain recombines TRBV19 with TRBJ2-1; the match to TRBD2 covers 12 bases. The CDR3 is 16 amino acids. The trim removed 0 bases at V and 7 bases at J, leaving 4 bases unmatched. Germline V lookup: CDR1 LNHDA, CDR2 SQIVND (reference sequence). CDR3 protein: CASSIDPSGRVNEQFF. The CDR3 region has the DNA TGTGCCAGTAGTATAGATCCTAGCGGGAGGGTAAATGAGCAGTTCTTC.

This rearrangement joins TRBV2 to TRBJ2-7; 9 bases are a match to TRBD1. From germline, CDR1 is SNHLY and CDR2 FYNNEI. V shed 6 bases and J 6 bases; nucleotides not matched to a gene: 6. The CDR3 has 13 residues. CDR3 loop: CASRLDRGSEQYF. CDR3 bases: TGTGCCAGCAGGCTCGACAGGGGGAGCGAGCAGTACTTC.

Here the CDR3 DNA reads TGTGCCAGCAGCCATAGCGGGCCCGGCGAGCAGTACTTC. It translates to CASSHSGPGEQYF. The rearrangement uses TRBV6-2 or TRBV6-3 and TRBJ2-7; 7 nucleotides line up with TRBD2. Germline loops: CDR1 MNHEY, CDR2 SVGEGT. Trimming took 6 bases from V and 6 from J; bases not matched to a gene: 8. This CDR3 is 13 amino acids long.

The rearrangement links TRBV28 to TRBJ2-3; 8 positions agree with TRBD2. The germline gives CDR1 MDHEN, CDR2 SYDVKM. The CDR3 contains 16 residues. V was pared by 2 bases and J by 0 bases, with 4 bases of the junction left unmatched. This CDR3 reads CASSLAASGSTDTQYF. CDR3 in DNA: TGTGCCAGCAGTTTAGCCGCTAGCGGGAGCACAGATACGCAGTATTTT. The variable domain in full, with the rest retrieved from reference TRBV28 and TRBJ2-3, is DVKVTQSSRYLVKRTGEKVFLECVQDMDHENMFWYRQDPGLGLRLIYFSYDVKMKEKGDIPEGYSVSREKKERFSLILESASTNQTSMYLCASSLAASGSTDTQYFGPGTRLTVL.

CDR3 loop: CASSSQGATEAFF. The CDR3 DNA sequence: TGTGCCAGCAGCTCACAGGGGGCCACTGAAGCTTTCTTT. The V call is TRBV7-6, the J call TRBJ1-1; 9 bases agree with TRBD1. The CDR3 length is 13 residues. V lost 4 bases, J lost 4 bases, and 1 base stayed unmatched. Germline V CDR1 and CDR2: SGHVS, FNYEAQ.

This chain uses TRBV6-5 with TRBJ1-5; possible D gene TRBD1, 6 bases. There are 13 residues in the CDR3. Germline V CDR1 and CDR2: MNHEY, SVGAGI. Trimming removed 6 bases at V and 7 bases at J, with 13 bases between. DNA for the CDR3: TGTGCCAGCAGACAGGGAGCAAACCAGCCCCAGCATTTT. This sequence encodes CASRQGANQPQHF.

V gene TRBV9 combines with J gene TRBJ1-5; tentative D call: TRBD1 (5 bases). V was clipped by 4 bases and J by 1 base, with 12 bases between them. CDR3 size: 15 residues. Germline-derived CDR1 and CDR2 are SGDLS and YYNGEE. As DNA, the CDR3 is TGTGCCAGCAGCCCTAGTGGGGGGAGCAATCAGCCCCAGCATTTT. Its protein product is CASSPSGGSNQPQHF.

This chain joins TRBV18 and TRBJ1-4; D gene uncertain. Germline V gene data show CDR1 as KGHSH and CDR2 as LQKENI. The CDR3 spans 13 residues. Trimming took 3 bases from V and 8 from J, leaving 10 bases between them. CDR3 coding DNA: TGTGCCAGCTCACCTGCGGGTCTAGAAAAACTGTTTTTT. It specifies CASSPAGLEKLFF.

V is TRBV25-1 and J is TRBJ2-7, with D uncertain. CDR3 length equals 11 residues. Per the germline V gene, CDR1 is MGHDK and CDR2 is SYGVNS. The ends were cut back, 3 bases at V and 4 bases at J, with 4 bases in the middle. The CDR3 DNA follows: TGTGCCAGCAGTGACCAGTACGAGCAGTACTTC. This codes for CASSDQYEQYF.